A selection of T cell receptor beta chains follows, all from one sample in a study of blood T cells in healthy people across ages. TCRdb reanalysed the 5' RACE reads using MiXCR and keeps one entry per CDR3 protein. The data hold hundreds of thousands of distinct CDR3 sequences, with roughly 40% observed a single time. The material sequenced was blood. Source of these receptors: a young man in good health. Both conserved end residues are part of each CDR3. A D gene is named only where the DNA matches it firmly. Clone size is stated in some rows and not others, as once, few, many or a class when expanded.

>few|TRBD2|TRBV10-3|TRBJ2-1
TGTGCCACCCTAGCGGCCTCCTACAATGAGCAGTTCTTC
CATLAASYNEQFF
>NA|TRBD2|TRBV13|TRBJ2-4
TGTGCCAGCAGCTTAGGCCCTCGAGCGGGGCTAGCCAAAAACATTCAGTACTTC
CASSLGPRAGLAKNIQYF
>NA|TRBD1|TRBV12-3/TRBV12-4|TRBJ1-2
TGTGCCAGCAGTCTGTTGGGACAGGGGGACTACACCTTC
CASSLLGQGDYTF
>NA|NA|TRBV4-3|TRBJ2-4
TGCGCCAGCAGCCAAGTACGGGATAGAAACATTCAGTACTTC
CASSQVRDRNIQYF
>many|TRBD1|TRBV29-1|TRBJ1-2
TGCAGCGTTGAAGCCAGGGGGCATGGCTACACCTTC
CSVEARGHGYTF
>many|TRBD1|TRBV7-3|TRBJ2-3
TGTGCCAGCAGCTCGGGACAGGGTTTCGGAGATACGCAGTATTTT
CASSSGQGFGDTQYF
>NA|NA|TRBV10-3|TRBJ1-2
TGTGCCATCAGTGACCCCGGGACTCTGCCCGTTGGCTACACCTTC
CAISDPGTLPVGYTF
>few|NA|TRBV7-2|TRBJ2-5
TGTGCCAGCACCCCGGGCTGGCCGTTGGGCGAAACCCAGTACTTC
CASTPGWPLGETQYF
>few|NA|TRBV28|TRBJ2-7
TGTGCCAGCAGTCCGCCGAACCAAGGTGGTAACGAGCAGTACTTC
CASSPPNQGGNEQYF
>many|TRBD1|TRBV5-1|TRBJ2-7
TGCGCCAGCAGCTTGGTGGGACAGTCCTACGAGCAGTACTTC
CASSLVGQSYEQYF
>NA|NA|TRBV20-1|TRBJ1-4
TGCAGTGCTAGAGCTATTGGGGGTCGCTCAACTAATGAAAAACTGTTTTTT
CSARAIGGRSTNEKLFF
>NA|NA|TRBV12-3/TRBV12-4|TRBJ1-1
TGTGCCAGCGGGGGGGATGAGACTGAAGCTTTCTTT
CASGGDETEAFF
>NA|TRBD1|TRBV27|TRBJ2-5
TGTGCCAGCAGCGGTTTACGGGGACAGGGTGAGACCCAGTACTTC
CASSGLRGQGETQYF
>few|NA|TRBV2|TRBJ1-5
TGTGCCAGCAGTGACTCACGAAAAATACAGGGTGACCCCCAGCATTTT
CASSDSRKIQGDPQHF
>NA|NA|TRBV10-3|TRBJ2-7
TGTGCCATCAGTGGAGGAGAAAAGAGCTCCTACGAGCAGTACTTC
CAISGGEKSSYEQYF
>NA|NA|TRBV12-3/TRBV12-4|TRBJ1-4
TGTGCCAGCAGTTTTTGGCACCTACAGGGATTCGGATGGGTTCGGGAAAAACTGTTTTTT
CASSFWHLQGFGWVREKLFF
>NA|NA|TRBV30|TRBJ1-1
TGTGCCTGGAGCGGACAGTCGTACACTGAAGCTTTCTTT
CAWSGQSYTEAFF
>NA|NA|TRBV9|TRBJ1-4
TGTGCCAGCAGCGTAGGGACATTGCAAAATGAAAAACTGTTTTTT
CASSVGTLQNEKLFF
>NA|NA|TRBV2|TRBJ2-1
TGTGCCAGCAGTGAAGGAGTTGGGGACAAATACAATGAGCAGTTCTTC
CASSEGVGDKYNEQFF
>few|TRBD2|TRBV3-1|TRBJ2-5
TGTGCCAGCAGCCCGGGACTAGCCAACTCCCTCCAAGAGACCCAGTACTTC
CASSPGLANSLQETQYF
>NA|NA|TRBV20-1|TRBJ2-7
TGCAGTGCTAGAGCCCAGTTTTCCTACGAGCAGTACTTC
CSARAQFSYEQYF
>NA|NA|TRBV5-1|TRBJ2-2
TGCGCCAGCAGCTTGGAGGGGCAGTCCGCGACCGGGGAGCTGTTTTTT
CASSLEGQSATGELFF
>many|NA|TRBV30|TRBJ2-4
TGTGCCTGGAGTCGCTTAGCCAAAAACATTCAGTACTTC
CAWSRLAKNIQYF
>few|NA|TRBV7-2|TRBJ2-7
TGTGCCAGCAGCTCAGGGGAAGCGGCCTACAATGAGCAGTACTTC
CASSSGEAAYNEQYF
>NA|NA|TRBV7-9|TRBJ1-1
TGTGCCAGCAGCTCGGGCCCCTCCCCGGGGGGCACTGAAGCTTTCTTT
CASSSGPSPGGTEAFF
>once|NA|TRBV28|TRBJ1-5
TGTGCCAGCAGCTTGTCAGGGGAAATACAGCCCCAGCATTTT
CASSLSGEIQPQHF
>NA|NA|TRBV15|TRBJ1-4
TGTGCCACCAGCGCTCGGGATCAAGGAAAGGAAAAACTGTTTTTT
CATSARDQGKEKLFF
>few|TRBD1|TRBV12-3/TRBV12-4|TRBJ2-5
TGTGCCAGCAGTTTAGGGACAGGGGGTTTTGTCGGGACCCAGTACTTC
CASSLGTGGFVGTQYF
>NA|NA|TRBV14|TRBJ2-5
TGTGCCAGCAGCCCCCGGGGCAGGGGAGTATACCAAGAGACCCAGTACTTC
CASSPRGRGVYQETQYF
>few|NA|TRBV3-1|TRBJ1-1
TGTGCCAGCAGTCGCTCGGAGAACACTGAAGCTTTCTTT
CASSRSENTEAFF
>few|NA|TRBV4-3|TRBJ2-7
TGCGCCAGCAGCCAAGATGGTGGCATTCGCGAGCAGTACTTC
CASSQDGGIREQYF
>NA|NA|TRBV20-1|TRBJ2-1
TGCAGTGCTAGGACAGCCAGCTCCTACAATGAGCAGTTCTTC
CSARTASSYNEQFF
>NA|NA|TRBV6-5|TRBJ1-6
TGTGCCAGCAGTTACTCGAAAGCAGGGAATTCACCCCCCCACTTT
CASSYSKAGNSPPHF
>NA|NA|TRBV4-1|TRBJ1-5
TGCGCCAGCAGCGAACCTACAGTATCCAATCAGCCCCAGCATTTT
CASSEPTVSNQPQHF
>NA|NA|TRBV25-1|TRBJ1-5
TGTGCCAGCAGTGGGGTGACTAGCAATCAGCCCCAGCATTTT
CASSGVTSNQPQHF
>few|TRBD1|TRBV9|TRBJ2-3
TGTGCCAGCAGCTCCCACAGGGGCCACACAGATACGCAGTATTTT
CASSSHRGHTDTQYF
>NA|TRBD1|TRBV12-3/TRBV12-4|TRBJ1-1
TGTGCCAGCAGTTTAGGGAGGGGGCGGTCCACTGAAGCTTTCTTT
CASSLGRGRSTEAFF
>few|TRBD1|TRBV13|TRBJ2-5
TGTGCCAGCAGCGTTAGGGGGCGTGGGGAGACCCAGTACTTC
CASSVRGRGETQYF
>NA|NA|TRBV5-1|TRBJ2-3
TGCGCCAGCAGCGCGCAATGGGGGGTAGCGCCAGATACGCAGTATTTT
CASSAQWGVAPDTQYF